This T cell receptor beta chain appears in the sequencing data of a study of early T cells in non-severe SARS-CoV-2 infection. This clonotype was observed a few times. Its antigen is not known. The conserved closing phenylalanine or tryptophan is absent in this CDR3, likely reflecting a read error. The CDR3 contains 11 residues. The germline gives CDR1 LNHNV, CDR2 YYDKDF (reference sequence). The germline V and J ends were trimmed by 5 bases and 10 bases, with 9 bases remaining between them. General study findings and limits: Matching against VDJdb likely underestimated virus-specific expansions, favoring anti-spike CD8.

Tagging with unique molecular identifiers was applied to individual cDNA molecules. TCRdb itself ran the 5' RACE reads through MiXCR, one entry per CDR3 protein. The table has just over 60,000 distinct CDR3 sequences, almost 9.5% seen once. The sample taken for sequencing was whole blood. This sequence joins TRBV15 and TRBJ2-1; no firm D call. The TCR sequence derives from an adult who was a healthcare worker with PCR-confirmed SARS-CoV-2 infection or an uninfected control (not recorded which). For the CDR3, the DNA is TGTGCCACCAGCTTTTCGAGCGAGCAGTTCCTC. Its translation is CATSFSSEQFL.